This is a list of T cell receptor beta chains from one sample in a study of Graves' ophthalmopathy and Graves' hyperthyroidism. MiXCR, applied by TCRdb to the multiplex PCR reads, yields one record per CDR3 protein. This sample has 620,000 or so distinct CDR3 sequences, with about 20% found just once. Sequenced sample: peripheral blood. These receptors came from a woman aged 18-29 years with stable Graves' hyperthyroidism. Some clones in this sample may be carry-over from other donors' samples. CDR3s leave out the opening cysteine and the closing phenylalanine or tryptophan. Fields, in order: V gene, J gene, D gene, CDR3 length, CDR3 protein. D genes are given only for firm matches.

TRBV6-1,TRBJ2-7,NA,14,ASTPRIGGGIREQY
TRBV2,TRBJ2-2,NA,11,ASMGGDTGELF
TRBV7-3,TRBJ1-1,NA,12,ASSLNARGAEAF
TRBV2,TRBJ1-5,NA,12,ASSEGHSNQPQH
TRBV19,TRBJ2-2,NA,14,ASSAAALGYTGELF
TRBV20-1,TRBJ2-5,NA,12,SASHWGHDGTQY
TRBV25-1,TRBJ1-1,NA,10,ASSDFSLEAF
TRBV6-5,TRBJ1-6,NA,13,ASSYSAEDNSPLH
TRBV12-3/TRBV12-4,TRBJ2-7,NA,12,ASSFFVVGYEQY
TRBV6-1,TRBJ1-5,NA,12,ASSEVGGGQPQH
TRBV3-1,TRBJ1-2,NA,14,ASSQEWGTVYYGYT
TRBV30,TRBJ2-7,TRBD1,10,AWGQGIYEQY
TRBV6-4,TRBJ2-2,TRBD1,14,ASSPTGEGNTGELF
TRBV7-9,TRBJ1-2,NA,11,ASSFEGSWGYT
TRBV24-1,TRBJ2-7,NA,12,ATSPSGRAYEQY
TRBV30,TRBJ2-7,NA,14,AWSVGLGGGMDEQY
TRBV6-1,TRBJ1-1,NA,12,ASSEVRAATEAF
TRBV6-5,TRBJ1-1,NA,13,ASKQAGGGNTEAF
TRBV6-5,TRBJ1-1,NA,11,ASSYKGGTEAF
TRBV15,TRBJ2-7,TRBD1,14,ATSRESGTGGYEQY
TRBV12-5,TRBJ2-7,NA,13,ASGLPYSGVDEQY
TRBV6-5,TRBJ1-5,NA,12,ASSYGSSGQPQH
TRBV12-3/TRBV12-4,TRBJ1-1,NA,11,ASSLGVFLEAF
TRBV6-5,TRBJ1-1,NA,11,ASSYGHNTEAF
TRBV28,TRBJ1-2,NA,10,AGITQNYGYT
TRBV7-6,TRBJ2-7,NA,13,ASSLEQSNSYEQY
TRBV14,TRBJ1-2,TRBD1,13,ASRPATGGIYGYT
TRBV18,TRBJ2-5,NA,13,ASSPSPPSRGTQY
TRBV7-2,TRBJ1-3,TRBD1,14,ASSLAPTGAGNTIY
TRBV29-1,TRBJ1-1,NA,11,SVERRLDTEAF
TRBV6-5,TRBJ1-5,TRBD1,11,ASGLDRAQPQH
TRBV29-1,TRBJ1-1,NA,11,SVCLQGDTEAF
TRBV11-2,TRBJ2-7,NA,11,ASSLVSSNEQY
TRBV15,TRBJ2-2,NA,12,ATSRPPNTGELF
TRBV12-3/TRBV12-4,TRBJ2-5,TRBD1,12,ASSWDRAEETQY
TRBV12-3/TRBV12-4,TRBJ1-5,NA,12,ASRFHPSNQPQH
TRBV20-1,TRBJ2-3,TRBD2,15,SARWETSGPSTDAQY
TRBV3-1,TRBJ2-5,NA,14,ASSQDWTGEFETQY
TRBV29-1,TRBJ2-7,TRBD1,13,SVLTTGGPIYEQY
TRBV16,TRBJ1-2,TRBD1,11,ASSQTTGRGYT
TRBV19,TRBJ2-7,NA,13,ASSMDFAGSYEQY